Here is one TCR beta chain with its context. Authors' methods: Reference gene primer amplification yielded estimated nucleated cell counts. Only in-frame clones appear in the TCRdb table, and some are missing; sequencing was by immunoSEQ multiplex PCR. That table is the source of V, J and clone size, and D and trimming were worked out from the DNA. The top ten clones hold more than 20% of a sample with around 120,000 clones, approximately 80% of them seen once. This record comes from a study of blood T cell repertoires in COVID-19. Study details: The origin of the acute and convalescent COVID-19 samples was the United States, Italy and Spain. Sample material is recorded as cDNA or gDNA derived from T cells, B-cell-depleted T cells, or PBMCs.

The germline gives CDR1 LNHNV, CDR2 YYDKDF (reference sequence). V lost 5 bases to trimming and J lost 2 bases, with 17 bases between them. The CDR3 has 16 residues. Material for sequencing was peripheral blood. This chain links TRBV15 with TRBJ2-3; weak D call: TRBD1 (6 bases). This TCR came from a human donor in a cohort sampled during active COVID-19. The CDR3 protein is CATSGDMRPATDTQYF. CDR3 sequence (DNA): TGTGCCACCAGCGGGGACATGCGGCCCGCCACAGATACGCAGTATTTT.